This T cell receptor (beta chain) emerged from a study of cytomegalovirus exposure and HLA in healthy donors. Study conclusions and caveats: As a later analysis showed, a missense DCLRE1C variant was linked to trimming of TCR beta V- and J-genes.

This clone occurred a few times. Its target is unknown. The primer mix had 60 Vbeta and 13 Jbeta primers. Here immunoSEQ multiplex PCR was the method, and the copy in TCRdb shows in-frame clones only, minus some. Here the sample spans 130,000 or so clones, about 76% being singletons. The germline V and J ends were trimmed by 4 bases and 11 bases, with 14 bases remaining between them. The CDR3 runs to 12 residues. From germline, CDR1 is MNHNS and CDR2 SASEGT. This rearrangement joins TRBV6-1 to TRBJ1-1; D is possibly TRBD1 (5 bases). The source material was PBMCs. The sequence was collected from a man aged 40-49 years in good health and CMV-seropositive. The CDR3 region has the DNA TGTGCCAGCAGTGGCCCCTGGGGCACGGCTTTCTTT. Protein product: CASSGPWGTAFF.